This passage covers 32 T cell receptor beta chains from one sample sequenced in a study of HIV-infected patients and healthy controls. Reverse transcription used 450 to 500 ng RNA and constant-region primers for alpha and beta. Each of the alpha and beta chains got its own library through chain-specific third strand synthesis with indices. Via MiXCR, TCRdb re-called the 5' RACE reads, giving one row per CDR3 protein. The data contain about 10,000 distinct CDR3 sequences, roughly 8% of them singletons. Whole blood was used without fractionation, so all unsorted peripheral T cells were included. Sequencing used blood. These receptors all stem from an adult in good health.

In regard to this clonotype: A much more abundant neighbour one base away suggests this may be a read error. J is TRBJ2-2 and V is TRBV6-1; D may be TRBD1 or TRBD2 (5 bases each). The CDR3 spans 17 residues. Trimming pared 6 bases from V and 0 bases from J, leaving 17 bases between. Germline CDR1 and CDR2: MNHNS and SASEGT. The CDR3, as DNA: TGTGCCAGCAGACGCAAGAGGGACCGAGCGAACACCGGGGAGCTGTTTTTT. Amino acids: CASRRKRDRANTGELFF.

This clonotype appeared many times. The gene calls are TRBV7-2 and TRBJ2-7, with D possibly matching TRBD2 (5 bases). The V end was cut by 4 bases, the J end by 3 bases, with 16 bases between. CDR1 SGHTA and CDR2 FQGNSA come from the germline V gene. There are 15 residues in the CDR3. Written as DNA, the CDR3 is TGTGCCAGCAGCTACAACCGGGATCCGGGCTACGAGCAGTACTTC. It encodes CASSYNRDPGYEQYF.

In its sample, this clonotype was seen many times. As DNA, the CDR3 is TGTGCCAGCAGCTTAAATGAGGTATGGGGTCCCGGTGACACTGAAGCTTTCTTT. Its protein product is CASSLNEVWGPGDTEAFF. This chain joins TRBV7-9 and TRBJ1-1, with D uncertain. The CDR3 covers 18 residues. V gave up 2 bases and J gave up 3 bases, with 22 bases separating them. From germline, CDR1 is SEHNR and CDR2 FQNEAQ (reference sequence). The whole variable domain, filled in from reference TRBV7-9 and TRBJ1-1, reads DTGVSQNPRHKITKRGQNVTFRCDPISEHNRLYWYRQTLGQGPEFLTYFQNEAQLEKSRLLSDRFSAERPKGSFSTLEIQRTEQGDSAMYLCASSLNEVWGPGDTEAFFGQGTRLTVV.

At least ten counts were recorded for this clonotype. V gene TRBV25-1 combines with J gene TRBJ1-4; D is ambiguous. The CDR3 runs 13 residues. Trimming left V 4 bases short and J 5 bases short, with 8 bases between. Per germline, CDR1 MGHDK and CDR2 SYGVNS. This CDR3 is CASSGQENEKLFF. CDR3 nucleotides: TGTGCCAGCAGTGGTCAGGAGAATGAAAAACTGTTTTTT.

This clonotype is termed medium-sized. The V and J genes are TRBV15 and TRBJ2-1; no definite D call. With 9 bases removed from V and 0 bases from J, the gap between germline ends came to 3 bases. The CDR3 is made up of 11 amino acids. Germline V gives CDR1 LNHNV, CDR2 YYDKDF (reference sequence). This chain's CDR3 is CATSSYNEQFF. CDR3 bases: TGTGCCACTAGCTCCTACAATGAGCAGTTCTTC.

In its sample, this clonotype is medium-sized. J is TRBJ2-4 and V is TRBV20-1; 8 bases are shared with TRBD1. Germline V gene sequence: CDR1 DFQATT, CDR2 SNEGSKA (reference sequence). The junction had 10 bases not matched to a gene; V was cut back by 6 bases and J by 9 bases. The CDR3 sequence is 13 residues long. CDR3 sequence (DNA): TGCAGTGCCAGGACAGGGTGGTATGGCATTCAGTACTTC. Translated, it gives CSARTGWYGIQYF.

This clonotype is medium-sized by share. The genes are TRBV2 and TRBJ1-5, with D tentatively TRBD1 (5 bases). Germline V gives CDR1 SNHLY, CDR2 FYNNEI. The CDR3 covers 13 residues. Trimming took off 2 bases at V and 11 bases at J, with 13 bases between the two ends. The CDR3 region has the DNA TGTGCCAGCAGTGAAAGGGGTCTCACGGCCCAGCATTTT. Translated, it gives CASSERGLTAQHF.

This clonotype rates as medium-sized. J is TRBJ1-5 and V is TRBV25-1; 7 bases map to TRBD1. In germline, CDR1 is MGHDK, CDR2 SYGVNS. The CDR3 runs 12 residues. The trim removed 7 bases at V and 11 bases at J, leaving 8 bases unmatched. The CDR3 coding sequence is TGTGCCAGCACCTTAGGGACAGAGTCCCAGCATTTT. Translation gives CASTLGTESQHF.

This clonotype is labeled as medium-sized. V gene TRBV24-1 combines with J gene TRBJ2-3; tentative D call: TRBD2 (5 bases). Between the trimmed V and J ends, which lost 0 bases and 0 bases, there was a span of 9 bases. Per germline, CDR1 KGHDR and CDR2 SFDVKD. The CDR3 length is 16 residues. As DNA, the CDR3 is TGTGCCACCAGTGATTTGCGGGGAGCTAGCACAGATACGCAGTATTTT. This gives the protein CATSDLRGASTDTQYF.

This clonotype is labeled as medium-sized. This chain connects TRBV12-3 or TRBV12-4 to TRBJ1-5, with unresolved D. Trimming left V 8 bases short and J 3 bases short, with 11 bases between. The CDR3 has 13 amino acids. CDR3 DNA sequence: TGTGCCAGCCGCCCCGGGATCAATCAGCCCCAGCATTTT. It yields the protein CASRPGINQPQHF.

This clonotype was seen many times. The chain carries TRBV5-4 and TRBJ1-1, with D maybe TRBD1 (6 bases). The CDR3 has 14 amino acids. V was clipped by 3 bases and J by 5 bases, with 14 bases between them. CDR1 and CDR2 from the germline V gene are SGHNT and YYREEE (reference sequence). The CDR3 DNA reads TGTGCCAGCAGCTGGGGTGGGGGCATGACTGAAGCTTTCTTT. This codes for CASSWGGGMTEAFF.

This clonotype was picked up many times. This chain links TRBV5-6 with TRBJ2-1; TRBD2 matches 10 bases. Germline trimming cut 3 bases from V and 8 bases from J; bases unmatched to any gene: 11. The CDR3 length is 16 residues. Germline-derived CDR1 and CDR2 are SGHDT and YYEEEE. CDR3 DNA sequence: TGTGCCAGCAGCTCCGGAAGCGGGAGGGCCGACTATGAGCAGTTCTTC. Its translation: CASSSGSGRADYEQFF.

The chain joins TRBV27 to TRBJ2-5; weak D call: TRBD1 (6 bases). V dropped 4 bases and J dropped 4 bases, with 10 bases sitting between them. CDR3 size: 13 residues. Germline assignment: CDR1 MNHEY and CDR2 SMNVEV (reference sequence). The DNA of the CDR3 is TGTGCCAGCAGTTCCACAGGGAGAGAGACCCAGTACTTC. Its protein product is CASSSTGRETQYF.

This clonotype is medium-sized by share. The rearrangement joins TRBV6-1 to TRBJ2-5, with D unclear. The V end lost 1 base, the J end lost 3 bases, and 9 bases lay between the germline ends. Looked up from germline, CDR1 is MNHNS and CDR2 is SASEGT. This CDR3 spans 14 amino acids. CDR3 DNA: TGTGCCAGCAGTGAAGGTCACAGCGAAGAGACCCAGTACTTC. It is translated as CASSEGHSEETQYF.

In this sample, this clonotype turned up many times. The genes are TRBV7-2 and TRBJ2-1, with 9 bases that match TRBD1. With V trimmed by 5 bases and J by 0 bases, 11 bases remained unmatched. The V gene's germline CDR1 is SGHTA and CDR2 FQGNSA. The CDR3 has 18 residues. CDR3 loop: CASSRTFGTGSSYNEQFF. In nucleotides, the CDR3 is TGTGCCAGCAGCCGAACGTTTGGGACAGGGAGCTCCTACAATGAGCAGTTCTTC. Complete variable domain (other parts from reference TRBV7-2 and TRBJ2-1): GAGVSQSPSNKVTEKGKDVELRCDPISGHTALYWYRQSLGQGLEFLIYFQGNSAPDKSGLPSDRFSAERTGGSVSTLTIQRTQQEDSAVYLCASSRTFGTGSSYNEQFFGPGTRLTVL.

This clonotype is classed as medium-sized (0.01 to 0.1%). This sequence joins TRBV3-1 and TRBJ2-4; D might be TRBD1 or TRBD2, each matching 6 bases. V lost 1 base and J 7 bases, leaving 14 bases between the germline ends. From germline, CDR1 is LGHDT and CDR2 YNNKEL (reference sequence). The CDR3 length is 15 residues. CDR3 protein: CASSQVTGATNIQYF. CDR3 coding DNA: TGTGCCAGCAGCCAAGTAACGGGGGCTACGAACATTCAGTACTTC.

The chain joins TRBV5-1 to TRBJ2-5; TRBD1 matches at 8 bases. The junction had 14 bases not matched to a gene; V was cut back by 5 bases and J by 5 bases. CDR1 and CDR2 from the germline V gene are SGHRS and YFSETQ. The CDR3 totals 16 residues. In nucleotides, the CDR3 is TGCGCCAGCAGTTTATCTGCAGGGGGCGGCTGGGAGACCCAGTACTTC. Residues: CASSLSAGGGWETQYF.

This clonotype was counted many times. This chain uses TRBV5-5 with TRBJ2-1; no clear D gene. Germline V gives CDR1 SGHKS, CDR2 YYEKEE (reference sequence). V was clipped by 0 bases and J by 5 bases, with 12 bases between them. The CDR3 runs 15 residues. The CDR3 here is CASSLGWSTNNEQFF. CDR3 sequence (DNA): TGTGCCAGCAGCTTGGGATGGTCTACTAACAATGAGCAGTTCTTC.

The chain links TRBV5-6 to TRBJ2-7; D possibly corresponds to TRBD2 (5 bases). Germline V gene data show CDR1 as SGHDT and CDR2 as YYEEEE. This CDR3 has 15 residues. V was clipped by 0 bases and J by 0 bases, with 10 bases between them. CDR3 loop: CASSLGADSSYEQYF. CDR3 sequence (DNA): TGTGCCAGCAGCTTGGGGGCGGACTCCTCCTACGAGCAGTACTTC.

In its sample, this clonotype was seen many times. This chain uses TRBV2 with TRBJ2-7, with TRBD2 identical over 9 bases. CDR3 length: 13 residues. V lost 8 bases, J lost 1 base, and 3 bases stayed unmatched. Per the germline V gene, CDR1 is SNHLY and CDR2 is FYNNEI. CDR3 DNA sequence: TGTGCCAGCCATAGCGGGGGTTCCTACGAGCAGTACTTC. Translating it yields CASHSGGSYEQYF.

This clonotype is classed as medium-sized. This chain links TRBV19 with TRBJ2-1, with no clear D. The germline gives CDR1 LNHDA, CDR2 SQIVND (reference sequence). The CDR3 spans 17 residues. Trimming shortened V by 6 bases and J by 2 bases, and 20 bases separated the two germline ends. This CDR3 is CASSHYLSRHPYNEQFF. CDR3 nucleotide sequence: TGTGCCAGTAGCCATTACCTAAGCAGGCACCCCTACAATGAGCAGTTCTTC.

This clonotype was counted many times. The chain combines TRBV20-1 with TRBJ2-3; 7 bases match TRBD2. Germline CDR1 reads DFQATT; CDR2 reads SNEGSKA (reference sequence). The CDR3 is 12 amino acids. Trimming took 1 base from V and 6 from J; bases not matched to a gene: 1. Here the CDR3 DNA reads TGCAGTGCTAGAGCCGGGGGGGATACGCAGTATTTT. It yields the protein CSARAGGDTQYF.

This clonotype is medium-sized (0.01 to 0.1%) by share. The chain carries TRBV9 and TRBJ2-1; TRBD2 might be the D (6 bases). V dropped 3 bases and J dropped 9 bases, with 19 bases sitting between them. This CDR3 region has 15 residues. Germline V gene data show CDR1 as SGDLS and CDR2 as YYNGEE. The CDR3 protein is CASSAGDFPEGEQFF. CDR3 coding DNA: TGTGCCAGCAGCGCCGGGGACTTTCCCGAGGGTGAGCAGTTCTTC.

This clonotype is categorized as medium-sized. The chain is built from TRBV20-1 and TRBJ1-2, with TRBD1 as a possible D gene (6 bases). CDR1 and CDR2 from the germline V gene are DFQATT and SNEGSKA (reference sequence). The CDR3 loop spans 14 amino acids. Deletions cut 2 bases from V and 5 bases from J, with 15 bases between. CDR3 in amino acids: CSARSMTGGYGYTF. CDR3 DNA: TGCAGTGCTAGAAGTATGACAGGAGGGTATGGCTACACCTTC.

Within the sample, this clonotype is medium-sized. At one of its ends the junction is not consistent with the germline gene, which may arise from a read error. V is TRBV12-3 or TRBV12-4 and J is TRBJ2-1; 9 bases fit TRBD2. The CDR3 has 15 amino acids. The CDR3 loop is CASTAGLGGTSLRDF. DNA for the CDR3: TGTGCCAGCACCGCAGGACTTGGGGGGACTAGCCTCCGGGACTTC.

Written as DNA, the CDR3 is TGCAGTGCTAGAGATATGACAGGACCCTACAATGAGCAGTTCTTC. Its protein is CSARDMTGPYNEQFF. The rearrangement uses TRBV20-1 and TRBJ2-1; D perhaps matches TRBD1 (6 bases). The CDR3 length is 15 residues. V was trimmed by 0 bases and J by 2 bases, leaving 11 bases between them. Looked up from germline, CDR1 is DFQATT and CDR2 is SNEGSKA (reference sequence).

This clonotype was seen at least ten times. The chain recombines TRBV7-3 with TRBJ2-1; 12 positions agree with TRBD2. The CDR3 has 15 amino acids. CDR1 is SGHTA, CDR2 FQGTGA, per germline. The J segment lost 9 bases and the V segment lost 6 bases, leaving 9 bases of the junction unmatched. The CDR3: CASSTDGLAGREQFF. CDR3 nucleotide sequence: TGTGCCAGCAGTACCGACGGACTAGCGGGGCGTGAGCAGTTCTTC.

This clonotype is medium-sized (0.01 to 0.1%). The gene calls are TRBV5-5 and TRBJ2-3; weak D call: TRBD2 (6 bases). V was cut by 3 bases and J by 1 base, with 36 bases left in between. The CDR3 is 23 amino acids. Germline assignment: CDR1 SGHKS and CDR2 YYEKEE (reference sequence). The CDR3 DNA follows: TGTGCCAGCAGCTGGAGAGGGAGGACGGATATATCGACGGGGGAAGGAGGCACAGATACGCAGTATTTT. Its translation: CASSWRGRTDISTGEGGTDTQYF.

This rearrangement joins TRBV28 to TRBJ2-7, with D uncertain. V shed 8 bases and J shed 7 bases, with 12 bases lying between them. From germline, CDR1 is MDHEN and CDR2 SYDVKM. This CDR3 is built from 11 residues. The CDR3 nucleotides are TGTGCCAGCGCTCACGCCCGGGAGCAGTACTTC. It specifies CASAHAREQYF.

Judged by abundance, this clonotype is medium-sized. This chain connects TRBV6-6 to TRBJ2-7, with a possible D match to TRBD2 (6 bases). Germline V gene lookup returns CDR1 MNHNY and CDR2 SVGAGI (reference sequence). CDR3 size: 14 residues. Trimming removed 8 bases from V and 3 bases from J, with 17 bases in between. The CDR3 region has the DNA TGTGCCAGCCGACCCCTGACTAGAGGCTACGAGCAGTACTTC. Translating it yields CASRPLTRGYEQYF.

This clonotype was observed at least ten times. The chain is built from TRBV24-1 and TRBJ2-7; 13 nucleotides agree with TRBD2. The CDR3 is 16 residues long. The germline V gene encodes CDR1 KGHDR and CDR2 SFDVKD. After removal of 3 bases from V and 5 bases from J, the junction contained 6 bases not matched to a gene. CDR3 loop: CATSDTGLAGANEQYF. The CDR3 nucleotides read TGTGCCACCAGTGATACTGGACTAGCGGGGGCCAACGAGCAGTACTTC.

J is TRBJ2-7 and V is TRBV27; no reliable D call. Trimming took off 1 base at V and 6 bases at J, with 10 bases between the two ends. The CDR3 length is 13 residues. CDR1 is MNHEY and CDR2 is SMNVEV in the germline V gene (reference sequence). The CDR3 spells CASSLWVAGEQYF. CDR3 sequence (DNA): TGTGCCAGCAGTTTATGGGTAGCCGGCGAGCAGTACTTC.